Listed here are 28 T cell receptor beta chains from one sample, sequenced in a study of blood T cell repertoires in COVID-19 (dated by TCRdb to the early 2020s). Receptors were amplified or captured by the immunoSEQ multiplex PCR assay. TCRdb mirrors the immuneACCESS table, restricted to in-frame sequences. Some clones are absent from its copies; in checked studies, under half trace to an unresolved V gene, and the reason for the others is unknown. The sample has fewer than 450,000 clones on record, approximately 88% of them singletons. The leading ten clones occupy over 10% of the sample. The sequenced sample consisted of peripheral blood. Receptor source: a woman aged 45-65 years with COVID-19, enrolled during active disease.

The rearrangement links TRBV30 to TRBJ1-5, with a weak D call TRBD1 (6 bases). Germline assignment: CDR1 GTSNPN and CDR2 SVGIG (reference sequence). There are 13 residues in the CDR3. V dropped 1 base and J dropped 9 bases, with 13 bases sitting between them. The CDR3 bases are TGTGCCTGGAGTGAACAGGGAGAATCGCCCCAGCATTTT. Its translation: CAWSEQGESPQHF.

The CDR3 region is CASSFPRDSGAEAFF. CDR3 DNA: TGTGCCAGCAGTTTCCCCCGGGACAGTGGCGCTGAAGCTTTCTTT. V and J are TRBV28 and TRBJ1-1; TRBD1 matches at 7 bases. The V gene's germline CDR1 is MDHEN and CDR2 SYDVKM. Unmatched junction bases numbered 10, after V lost 3 bases and J lost 6 bases. CDR3 length: 15 residues.

The CDR3 region is CASSPYSRLDGLRSAKNIQYF. In DNA form, the CDR3 reads TGTGCCAGCTCACCTTACTCGCGGCTAGACGGGTTACGGTCGGCCAAAAACATTCAGTACTTC. The chain carries TRBV18 and TRBJ2-4; the D is unclear. CDR3 length: 21 amino acids. The V and J ends lost 3 bases and 1 base respectively, with 28 bases between them. Looked up from germline, CDR1 is KGHSH and CDR2 is LQKENI. Complete variable domain (other parts from reference TRBV18 and TRBJ2-4): NAGVMQNPRHLVRRRGQEARLRCSPMKGHSHVYWYRQLPEEGLKFMVYLQKENIIDESGMPKERFSAEFPKEGPSILRIQQVVRGDSAAYFCASSPYSRLDGLRSAKNIQYFGAGTRLSVL.

The V call is TRBV30, the J call TRBJ1-2, with D perhaps TRBD1 (6 bases). CDR1 GTSNPN and CDR2 SVGIG come from the germline V gene (reference sequence). This CDR3 is built from 14 residues. Trimming shortened V by 5 bases and J by 7 bases, and 20 bases separated the two germline ends. The chain's CDR3 is CAWSYTGMSVGYTF. DNA for the CDR3: TGTGCCTGGTCTTACACAGGGATGTCTGTTGGCTACACCTTC. The full variable domain, completed using reference TRBV30 and TRBJ1-2, is SQTIHQWPATLVQPVGSPLSLECTVEGTSNPNLYWYRQAAGRGLQLLFYSVGIGQISSEVPQNLSASRPQDRQFILSSKKLLLSDSGFYLCAWSYTGMSVGYTFGSGTRLTVV.

This chain uses TRBV2 with TRBJ2-3; D perhaps matches TRBD2 (6 bases). Trimming took 10 bases from V and 0 from J, leaving 17 bases between them. The CDR3 has 15 amino acids. Germline V gene lookup returns CDR1 SNHLY and CDR2 FYNNEI. As DNA, the CDR3 is TGTGCCACCTCCCCAGGCGGGGTAAGCACAGATACGCAGTATTTT. Translating it yields CATSPGGVSTDTQYF.

The gene calls are TRBV5-1 and TRBJ2-5; 15 positions match TRBD2. The CDR3 is 17 residues long. The V and J ends lost 4 bases and 0 bases, in that order; junction bases with no gene match: 4. Germline V gene data show CDR1 as SGHRS and CDR2 as YFSETQ. The DNA of the CDR3 is TGCGCCAGCAGCCCCGGACTAGCGGGGGGGTACCAAGAGACCCAGTACTTC. Translated: CASSPGLAGGYQETQYF. Full variable domain (remainder filled in from reference TRBV5-1 and TRBJ2-5): KAGVTQTPRYLIKTRGQQVTLSCSPISGHRSVSWYQQTPGQGLQFLFEYFSETQRNKGNFPGRFSGRQFSNSRSEMNVSTLELGDSALYLCASSPGLAGGYQETQYFGPGTRLLVL.

CDR3 bases: TGTGCCAGCAGACGACAGAACACCGGGGAGCTGTTTTTT. This encodes CASRRQNTGELFF. J is TRBJ2-2 and V is TRBV6-5, with D unresolved. This CDR3 spans 13 amino acids. Germline assignment: CDR1 MNHEY and CDR2 SVGAGI. Trimming removed 6 bases from V and 1 base from J, with 6 bases in between.

This chain uses TRBV13 with TRBJ2-7; perhaps TRBD1 as D (6 bases). Germline lookup yields CDR1 PRHDT and CDR2 FYEKMQ (reference sequence). Trimming shortened V by 5 bases and J by 2 bases, and 13 bases separated the two germline ends. This CDR3 has 14 amino acids. The CDR3 DNA sequence: TGTGCCAGCAGCCCACCGGACAGTACCTACGAGCAGTACTTC. Translated, it gives CASSPPDSTYEQYF.

The gene calls are TRBV15 and TRBJ2-1; D unclear. Trimming stripped 1 base from V and 5 bases from J, with 3 bases between. Germline-derived CDR1 and CDR2 are LNHNV and YYDKDF (reference sequence). This CDR3 comprises 12 residues. The CDR3 is CATSRAHNEQFF. The CDR3 nucleotides are TGTGCCACCAGCAGAGCTCACAATGAGCAGTTCTTC.

The chain joins TRBV30 to TRBJ1-2; perhaps TRBD1 as D (5 bases). The V end lost 0 bases, the J end lost 5 bases, and 16 bases lay between the germline ends. The CDR3 sequence is 15 residues long. CDR1 is GTSNPN and CDR2 is SVGIG in the germline V gene (reference sequence). Here the CDR3 DNA reads TGTGCCTGGAGTGTCAGCACAACCCAGGGATATGGCTACACCTTC. This encodes CAWSVSTTQGYGYTF. The full variable domain, in which reference TRBV30 and TRBJ1-2 provide the parts outside the CDR3, is SQTIHQWPATLVQPVGSPLSLECTVEGTSNPNLYWYRQAAGRGLQLLFYSVGIGQISSEVPQNLSASRPQDRQFILSSKKLLLSDSGFYLCAWSVSTTQGYGYTFGSGTRLTVV.

The J gene is TRBJ2-3, the V gene TRBV3-1 (or the pseudogene TRBV3-2); D gene unclear. V was trimmed by 2 bases and J by 14 bases, leaving 14 bases between them. Germline V gene data show CDR1 as LGHDT and CDR2 as YNNKEL (reference sequence). CDR3 length: 12 amino acids. The CDR3 is CASSQSAPPVYF. The CDR3 DNA follows: TGTGCCAGCAGCCAATCCGCGCCCCCGGTGTATTTT.

This chain joins TRBV12-3 or TRBV12-4 and TRBJ2-7; no reliable D call. V was pared by 3 bases and J by 4 bases, with 7 bases between. CDR3 length equals 12 residues. In DNA, the CDR3 is TGTGCCAGCAGTTTTTCCCCATACGAGCAGTACTTC. Its protein is CASSFSPYEQYF.

This chain uses TRBV27 with TRBJ1-1; D is perhaps TRBD1 (6 bases). The germline V and J ends were trimmed by 5 bases and 0 bases, with 13 bases remaining between them. The CDR3 totals 15 residues. CDR1 and CDR2 (germline): MNHEY, SMNVEV (reference sequence). The CDR3: CASSVRGLVNTEAFF. The CDR3 DNA reads TGTGCCAGCAGTGTCAGGGGTTTAGTGAACACTGAAGCTTTCTTT.

J is TRBJ2-2 and V is TRBV12-3 or TRBV12-4; 8 nucleotides match TRBD1. Trimming at V came to 8 bases and at J to 7 bases, leaving 6 bases not matched to a gene. CDR3 length: 13 residues. In DNA form, the CDR3 reads TGTGCCAGCGACAGGGGTCGGAACGGGGAGCTGTTTTTT. Its protein product is CASDRGRNGELFF.

The chain employs TRBV29-1 and TRBJ1-1; D remains unclear. Germline V gene lookup returns CDR1 SQVTM and CDR2 ANQGSEA. Trimming stripped 7 bases from V and 11 bases from J, with 14 bases between. The CDR3 length is 10 residues. DNA of the CDR3: TGCAGCGCGGGAATAGATTGGGCTTTCTTT. Its protein is CSAGIDWAFF.

CDR3 region: CAWSSLPRTPTYEQYF. Written as DNA, the CDR3 is TGTGCCTGGAGTTCTCTTCCTAGGACACCGACCTACGAGCAGTACTTC. The genes are TRBV30 and TRBJ2-7; D perhaps matches TRBD1 (5 bases). The CDR3 covers 16 residues. From germline, CDR1 is GTSNPN and CDR2 SVGIG (reference sequence). V was trimmed by 2 bases and J by 2 bases, leaving 19 bases between them.

This chain joins TRBV5-1 and TRBJ1-1, with a possible D match to TRBD1 (5 bases). The germline V and J ends were trimmed by 2 bases and 2 bases, with 7 bases remaining between them. The germline CDR1 and CDR2 sequences are SGHRS and YFSETQ. The CDR3 is 13 residues long. The CDR3 spells CASSFQGNTEAFF. CDR3 bases: TGCGCCAGCAGCTTTCAGGGAAACACTGAAGCTTTCTTT.

A single count supports this clone. This CDR3 is also generated by other DNA sequences in the sample. The chain recombines TRBV30 with TRBJ2-1; D unclear. Germline CDR1 is GTSNPN and CDR2 is SVGIG (reference sequence). Trimming took 0 bases from V and 4 from J, leaving 4 bases between them. The CDR3 covers 12 residues. The CDR3 sequence is CAWSVQYNEQFF. The DNA of the CDR3 is TGTGCCTGGAGTGTACAGTACAATGAGCAGTTCTTC.

The genes are TRBV12-3 or TRBV12-4 and TRBJ1-2, with D possibly TRBD1 on 6 matching bases. V lost 6 bases to trimming and J lost 3 bases, with 11 bases between them. There are 13 residues in the CDR3. The CDR3 nucleotides are TGTGCCAGCAGCTTCGGACAGCACTATGGCTACACCTTC. Translated: CASSFGQHYGYTF.

The chain joins TRBV27 to TRBJ1-2; TRBD1 might be the D (5 bases). Per the germline V gene, CDR1 is MNHEY and CDR2 is SMNVEV (reference sequence). The CDR3 has 17 amino acids. The V and J ends lost 5 bases and 3 bases respectively, with 22 bases between them. The CDR3 nucleotides read TGTGCCAGCAGTCCCCAACTACCTCAGGGTGGGGACTATGGCTACACCTTC. Residues: CASSPQLPQGGDYGYTF.

V and J are TRBV7-9 and TRBJ2-1; the match to TRBD1 covers 8 bases. This CDR3 is 11 amino acids long. Germline V CDR1 and CDR2: SEHNR, FQNEAQ (reference sequence). V shed 5 bases, J shed 16 bases, and the junction held 7 bases outside the gene matches. CDR3 DNA sequence: TGTGCCAGCAGCCCGGGGGACAGGCCATTCTTC. Translated, it gives CASSPGDRPFF.

This chain connects TRBV7-9 to TRBJ1-2, with no clear D. Deletions cut 5 bases from V and 5 bases from J, with 15 bases between. The germline V gene encodes CDR1 SEHNR and CDR2 FQNEAQ (reference sequence). The CDR3 is 14 residues long. CDR3 nucleotides: TGTGCCAGCAGCCCCCGTGGCGGGGAGTATGGCTACACCTTC. Its translation is CASSPRGGEYGYTF.

The rearrangement links TRBV10-3 to TRBJ1-2, with a tentative D call TRBD1 (6 bases). Per the germline V gene, CDR1 is ENHRY and CDR2 is SYGVKD. V gave up 3 bases and J gave up 8 bases, with 16 bases separating them. CDR3 size: 14 residues. Here the CDR3 DNA reads TGTGCCATCAGTGAAGGGGGGGAAGGGGACGGCTACACCTTC. This codes for CAISEGGEGDGYTF.

The rearrangement joins TRBV5-1 to TRBJ2-1, with D tentatively TRBD1 (6 bases). The germline V gene encodes CDR1 SGHRS and CDR2 YFSETQ. The CDR3 is 16 residues long. Trimming left V 0 bases short and J 6 bases short, with 16 bases between. This CDR3 reads CASSLVQRTATNEQFF. The CDR3 nucleotides read TGCGCCAGCAGCTTGGTTCAGCGGACAGCGACCAATGAGCAGTTCTTC.

This clone appeared a few times. This CDR3 reads CAWRTGLEYGYTF. The CDR3 region has the DNA TGTGCCTGGCGGACAGGGTTGGAGTATGGCTACACCTTC. This rearrangement joins TRBV30 to TRBJ1-2; TRBD1 matches 8 bases. J gave up 5 bases and V 5 bases, and 7 bases lay outside the gene matches. Looked up from germline, CDR1 is GTSNPN and CDR2 is SVGIG (reference sequence). The CDR3 has 13 amino acids.

The genes are TRBV13 and TRBJ2-7, with 8 bases identical to TRBD1. V lost 5 bases to trimming and J lost 5 bases; unmatched junction nucleotides: 14. Looked up from germline, CDR1 is PRHDT and CDR2 is FYEKMQ (reference sequence). This CDR3 is built from 16 residues. The CDR3 loop reads CASSPLEKDRVNEQYF. DNA of the CDR3: TGTGCCAGCAGCCCTTTGGAAAAGGACAGGGTTAACGAGCAGTACTTC. The full variable domain, rest sourced from reference TRBV13 and TRBJ2-7, is AAGVIQSPRHLIKEKRETATLKCYPIPRHDTVYWYQQGPGQDPQFLISFYEKMQSDKGSIPDRFSAQQFSDYHSELNMSSLELGDSALYFCASSPLEKDRVNEQYFGPGTRLTVT.

This rearrangement joins TRBV5-1 to TRBJ1-1; 9 bases line up with TRBD1. Germline V gene sequence: CDR1 SGHRS, CDR2 YFSETQ. Trimming cost V 4 bases and J 7 bases; bases outside gene matches: 5. The CDR3 is 13 amino acids. For the CDR3, the DNA is TGCGCCAGCAGCCCCTGGACAGGGGATGAAGCTTTCTTT. Translating gives CASSPWTGDEAFF.

V gene TRBV24-1 combines with J gene TRBJ1-2; no clear D. CDR3 length: 12 amino acids. V lost 3 bases, J lost 4 bases, and 5 bases lay in between. Looked up from germline, CDR1 is KGHDR and CDR2 is SFDVKD. This chain's CDR3 is CATSDPVYGYTF. CDR3 nucleotides: TGTGCCACCAGTGATCCCGTCTATGGCTACACCTTC.